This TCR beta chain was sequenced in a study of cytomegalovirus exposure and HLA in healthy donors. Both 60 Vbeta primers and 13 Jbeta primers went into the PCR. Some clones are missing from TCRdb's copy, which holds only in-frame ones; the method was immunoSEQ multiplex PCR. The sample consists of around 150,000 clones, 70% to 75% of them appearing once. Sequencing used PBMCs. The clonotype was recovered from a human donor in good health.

This chain's CDR3 is CASRNLAGGSTDTQYF. The CDR3 bases are TGCGCCAGCAGAAATTTAGCGGGAGGGAGCACAGATACGCAGTATTTT. The chain is built from TRBV5-1 and TRBJ2-3; 11 bases fit TRBD2. V trimming: 5 bases; J trimming: 0 bases; junction bases outside the gene matches: 5. The CDR3 length is 16 residues. Germline loops: CDR1 SGHRS, CDR2 YFSETQ.